These 8 T cell receptor beta chains were all obtained from the same sample, sequenced in a study of OX40 agonist ivuxolimab in advanced cancers. Some clones are missing from TCRdb's copy, which holds only in-frame ones; the method was immunoSEQ multiplex PCR. The data contain 90,000 to 100,000 clones, 90% to 97% of them singletons. The sequenced sample was CD4+ or CD8+ T cells sorted from blood, obtained in a trial of the OX40 agonist ivuxolimab. Receptors were obtained from an adult with an advanced solid tumor such as melanoma, head and neck, liver or kidney cancer.

This clone was seen just once. Other DNA sequences in this specimen translate into the identical CDR3. The chain joins TRBV6-5 to TRBJ2-5, with D unclear. Germline V gene sequence: CDR1 MNHEY, CDR2 SVGAGI. The CDR3 has 12 residues. Trimming removed 0 bases from V and 5 bases from J, with 4 bases in between. The CDR3 coding sequence is TGTGCCAGCAGTTACTCAGGCGAGACCCAGTACTTC. Its translation is CASSYSGETQYF.

V is TRBV2 and J is TRBJ2-2; 10 bases line up with TRBD2. J lost 10 bases, V lost 6 bases, and 11 bases had no gene match. Germline CDR1 reads SNHLY; CDR2 reads FYNNEI. The CDR3 totals 15 residues. The CDR3 is CASSAPGLAFVELFF. The CDR3 DNA reads as TGTGCCAGCAGCGCCCCGGGACTAGCGTTCGTGGAGCTGTTTTTT.

The CDR3 here is CASIFAPETTTMNTEAFF. The DNA for the CDR3 is TGTGCCAGCATTTTTGCCCCCGAAACGACAACGATGAACACTGAAGCTTTCTTT. The chain has TRBV25-1 and TRBJ1-1; D unresolved. The germline V gene has CDR1 MGHDK and CDR2 SYGVNS. V lost 7 bases, J lost 0 bases, and 24 bases lay in between. The CDR3 has 18 residues.

V usage is TRBV12-5 and J usage is TRBJ2-3; weak D call: TRBD2 (6 bases). CDR3 length equals 15 residues. CDR1 and CDR2 (germline): LGHNT, FRNRAP. Trimming removed 0 bases from V and 1 base from J, with 8 bases in between. CDR3 in DNA: TGTGCTAGTGGTTTGGTCTCGGGAGGCACAGATACGCAGTATTTT. Its protein is CASGLVSGGTDTQYF.

The chain joins TRBV11-2 to TRBJ2-1, with 9 positions matching TRBD2. CDR1 is SGHAT and CDR2 is FQNNGV in the germline V gene. V shed 1 base, J shed 4 bases, and the junction held 5 bases outside the gene matches. The CDR3 loop spans 16 amino acids. In DNA, the CDR3 is TGTGCCAGCAGCTTAGGGAAGCGGGGGGCATACAATGAGCAGTTCTTC. This sequence encodes CASSLGKRGAYNEQFF.

The CDR3 DNA reads as TGTGCCAGCAGCTTCCCCGGGGTAGCGGGGTTAGATACGCAGTATTTT. Its protein is CASSFPGVAGLDTQYF. The chain is built from TRBV7-9 and TRBJ2-3; 8 nucleotides line up with TRBD2. The junction had 10 bases not matched to a gene; V was cut back by 3 bases and J by 5 bases. CDR1 is SEHNR and CDR2 is FQNEAQ in the germline V gene (reference sequence). This CDR3 contains 16 residues.

The rearrangement links TRBV2 to TRBJ2-7, with D tentatively TRBD2 (5 bases). V lost 1 base and J lost 2, with 12 bases in between. This CDR3 is built from 15 residues. Germline-derived CDR1 and CDR2 are SNHLY and FYNNEI. CDR3 DNA sequence: TGTGCCAGCAGTGAAGGCGTAGCGTCCGCCTACGAGCAGTACTTC. Its translation is CASSEGVASAYEQYF.

V gene TRBV29-1 combines with J gene TRBJ2-7; D is possibly TRBD1 or TRBD2 (5 bases each). The germline V gene encodes CDR1 SQVTM and CDR2 ANQGSEA. V was trimmed by 0 bases and J by 2 bases, leaving 17 bases between them. The CDR3 totals 16 residues. The CDR3 protein is CSVEDPGRGPTYEQYF. The CDR3 coding sequence is TGCAGCGTTGAAGATCCGGGAAGGGGACCCACCTACGAGCAGTACTTC.